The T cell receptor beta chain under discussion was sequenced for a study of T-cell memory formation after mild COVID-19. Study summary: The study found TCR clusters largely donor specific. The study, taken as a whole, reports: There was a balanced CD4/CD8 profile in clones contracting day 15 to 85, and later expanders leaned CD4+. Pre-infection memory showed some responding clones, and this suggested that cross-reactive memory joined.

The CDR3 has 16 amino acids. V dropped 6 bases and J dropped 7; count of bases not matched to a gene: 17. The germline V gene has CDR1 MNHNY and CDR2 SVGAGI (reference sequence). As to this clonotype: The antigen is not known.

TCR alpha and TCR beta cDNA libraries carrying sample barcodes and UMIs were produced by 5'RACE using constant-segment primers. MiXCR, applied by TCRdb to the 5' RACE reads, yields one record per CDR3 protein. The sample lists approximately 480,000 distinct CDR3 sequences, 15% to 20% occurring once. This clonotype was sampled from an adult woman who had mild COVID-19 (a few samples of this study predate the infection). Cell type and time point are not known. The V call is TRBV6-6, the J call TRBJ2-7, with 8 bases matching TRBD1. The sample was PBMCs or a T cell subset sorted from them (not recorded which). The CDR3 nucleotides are TGTGCCAGCAGCCTCACGGCGGGCCAGGGGGCGGGGGAGCAGTACTTC. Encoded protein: CASSLTAGQGAGEQYF.